This T cell receptor (beta chain) comes out of a study of Graves' ophthalmopathy and Graves' hyperthyroidism. Study background: Peripheral blood was collected at initial diagnosis, before any treatment. The study's findings and limits: Blood also contained most of the expanded thyroid clonotypes above 0.001 frequency. Ophthalmopathy could be told apart from stable hyperthyroidism by a 13-signature model (around 88% sensitivity, about 80% specificity).

This clonotype was seen at least ten times. Its antigen remains unknown. The CDR3 loop spans 12 amino acids. The V and J ends lost 7 bases and 8 bases, in that order; junction bases with no gene match: 5. It was from roughly 10 ml of fresh peripheral blood that the PBMCs came. Amplification targeted the TCR beta CDR3 regions, with RNA transcripts as the source material. A first-round RT-PCR used HTBI primers, followed by a second-round multiplex PCR. TCRdb ran MiXCR on the multiplex PCR reads and lists one entry per CDR3 protein. The sample comprises around 170,000 distinct CDR3 sequences, 30% to 45% of which are singletons, and around 5.8% rests with the top ten.

This clonotype originated in a woman aged 40 to 55 with Graves' ophthalmopathy. This chain connects TRBV12-3 or TRBV12-4 to TRBJ1-2, with 9 positions matching TRBD1. Sample: peripheral blood. CDR3 sequence: CASTTGGYGYTF. In nucleotides, the CDR3 is TGTGCCAGCACGACAGGGGGATACGGCTACACCTTC.